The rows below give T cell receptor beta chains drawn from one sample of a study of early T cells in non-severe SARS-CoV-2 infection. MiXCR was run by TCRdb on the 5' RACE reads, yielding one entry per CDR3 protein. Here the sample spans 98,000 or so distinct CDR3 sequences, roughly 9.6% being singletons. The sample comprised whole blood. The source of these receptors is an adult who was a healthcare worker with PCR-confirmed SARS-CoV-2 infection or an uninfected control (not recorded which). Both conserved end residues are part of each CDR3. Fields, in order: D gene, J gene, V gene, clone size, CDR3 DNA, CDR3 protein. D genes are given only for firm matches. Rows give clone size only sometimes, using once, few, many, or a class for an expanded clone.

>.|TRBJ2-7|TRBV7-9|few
TGTGCCAGCACCGACAAGGACGAGCAGTACTTC
CASTDKDEQYF
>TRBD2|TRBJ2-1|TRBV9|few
TGTGCCAGCAGCGTAGGTAGCGGGAGTCTAGGTGAGCAGTTCTTC
CASSVGSGSLGEQFF
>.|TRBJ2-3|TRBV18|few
TGTGCCAGCTCACCACCGCGAGCGACAGATACGCAGTATTTT
CASSPPRATDTQYF
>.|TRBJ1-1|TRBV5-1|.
TGCGCCAGCAGCTTGGGGGCGGGCAGTAGCACTGAAGCTTTCTTT
CASSLGAGSSTEAFF
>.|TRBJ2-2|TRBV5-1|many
TGCGCCAGCAGCTTATACCAGTTGAGACTCAGGACCGGGGAGCTGTTTTTT
CASSLYQLRLRTGELFF
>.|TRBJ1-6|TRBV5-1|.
TGCGCCAGCAGCGCAACAGGGTCCTATAATTCACCCCTCCACTTT
CASSATGSYNSPLHF
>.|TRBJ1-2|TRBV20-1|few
TGCAGTGCTAGAGACGAGATGGGGCTCGGCTACACCTTC
CSARDEMGLGYTF
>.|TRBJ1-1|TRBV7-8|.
TGTGCCGGCAGCTTTTCGGCCAGGGGGAACACTGAAGCTTTCTTT
CAGSFSARGNTEAFF
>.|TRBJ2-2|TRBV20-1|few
TGCAGTGCTAGAGATAGGGGGGCTGGAGACACCGGGGAGCTGTTTTTT
CSARDRGAGDTGELFF
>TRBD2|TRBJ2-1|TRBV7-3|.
TGTGCCAGCAGCTTAATTCCGGGACTAGCTATGTCCAATGAGCAGTTCTTC
CASSLIPGLAMSNEQFF
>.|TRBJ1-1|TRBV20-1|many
TGCAGTGCCCCAAGGCTTACGGGAAGTGAAGCTTTCTTT
CSAPRLTGSEAFF
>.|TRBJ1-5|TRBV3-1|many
TGTGCCAGCAGCCAAGATATTAGCAATCAGCCCCAGCATTTT
CASSQDISNQPQHF
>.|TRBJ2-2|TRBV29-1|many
TGCAGCGTCTCCGAAAGTACCGGGGAGCTGTTTTTT
CSVSESTGELFF
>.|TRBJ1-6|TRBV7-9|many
TGTGCCAGCAGCTTACTCCCCCTGCGGGACACACTTAATAATTCACCCCTCCACTTT
CASSLLPLRDTLNNSPLHF
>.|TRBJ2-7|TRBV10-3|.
TGTGCCATCAGTGAGGGACACAAGACCTACGAGCAGTACTTC
CAISEGHKTYEQYF
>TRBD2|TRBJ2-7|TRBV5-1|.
TGCGCCAGCAGCTTCTCGCGGCTAGCGGGGGTTTCCTCCTACGAGCAGTACTTC
CASSFSRLAGVSSYEQYF
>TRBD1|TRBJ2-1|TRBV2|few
TGTGCCAGCAGTTCCGGGACAGGGGTCTTCAATGAGCAGTTCTTC
CASSSGTGVFNEQFF
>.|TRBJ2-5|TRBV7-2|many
TGTGCCAGCAGACCTCTAAGTCGGGAGACCCAGTACTTC
CASRPLSRETQYF
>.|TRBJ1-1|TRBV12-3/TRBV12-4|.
TGTGCCAGCAGTTTGACAGACACTGAAGCTTTCTTT
CASSLTDTEAFF
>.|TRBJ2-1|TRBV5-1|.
TGCGCCAGCAGCTTGGATTTTGAGCAGTTCTTC
CASSLDFEQFF
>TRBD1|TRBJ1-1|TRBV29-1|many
TGCAGCGTTGAAGACCTAGACAGGGGTGACACTGAAGCTTTCTTT
CSVEDLDRGDTEAFF
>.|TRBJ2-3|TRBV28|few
TGTGCCAGCAGCCCTACACGAGATACGCAGTATTTT
CASSPTRDTQYF
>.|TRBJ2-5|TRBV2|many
TGTGCCAGCAGTGAGGGAACCCAGTACTTC
CASSEGTQYF
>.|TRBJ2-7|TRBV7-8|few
TGTGCCAGCAGCTTAGAGGGACACCGCTCCTACGAGCAGTACTTC
CASSLEGHRSYEQYF
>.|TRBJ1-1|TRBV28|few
TGTGCCAGCAGTTTGGCGACGGCTGAAGCTTTCTTT
CASSLATAEAFF
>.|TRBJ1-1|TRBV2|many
TGTGCCAGCAGTGTTAGGAACACTGAAGCTTTCTTT
CASSVRNTEAFF
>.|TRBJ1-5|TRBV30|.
TGTGCCTGGAGTGTAGGCCGGGATCAGCCCCAGCATTTT
CAWSVGRDQPQHF
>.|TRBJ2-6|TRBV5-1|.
TGCGCCAGCAGCCCTTCAACGAGCTCTGGGGCCAACGTCCTGACTTTC
CASSPSTSSGANVLTF
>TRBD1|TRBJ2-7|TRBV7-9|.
TGTGCCAGCAGCTCCCCGACAGGGAGCGTCTACGAGCAGTACTTC
CASSSPTGSVYEQYF
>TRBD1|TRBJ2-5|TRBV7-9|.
TGTGCCAGCAGCCCGGGACAGGCAAAAGGAGAGACCCAGTACTTC
CASSPGQAKGETQYF
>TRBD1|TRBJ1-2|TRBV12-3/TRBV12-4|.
TGTGCCAGCACCCCCACAGGGGAAGGCTACACCTTC
CASTPTGEGYTF
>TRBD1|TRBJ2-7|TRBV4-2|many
TGTGCCAGCAGCCAAGTAGGACAGGGGGGCGAGCAGTACTTC
CASSQVGQGGEQYF
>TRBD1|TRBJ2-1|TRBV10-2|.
TGCGCCAGCAGTGATTTTGGGACAGGGTTGAATGAGCAGTTCTTC
CASSDFGTGLNEQFF
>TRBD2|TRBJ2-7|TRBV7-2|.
TGTGCCAGCAGCACCGTAGCGGGAGTCGTCTACGAGCAGTACTTC
CASSTVAGVVYEQYF
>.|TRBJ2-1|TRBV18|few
TGTGCCAGCTCACCCCGGACCCACCGAGACAATGAGCAGTTCTTC
CASSPRTHRDNEQFF
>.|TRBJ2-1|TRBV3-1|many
TGTGCCAGCAGCCAAGATAAGGGACTTGGCTACAATGAGCAGTTCTTC
CASSQDKGLGYNEQFF
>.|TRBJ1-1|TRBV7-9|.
TGTGCCAGCAGCTTAGGGGTAACTGAAGCTTTCTTT
CASSLGVTEAFF
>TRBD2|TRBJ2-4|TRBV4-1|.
TGCGCCAGCAGCCAGTTACTACTAGCGCCGCAGACGTACTTC
CASSQLLLAPQTYF
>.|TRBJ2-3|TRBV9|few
TGTGCCAGCAGCGTAGGTGAACGACACGGCACAGATACGCAGTATTTT
CASSVGERHGTDTQYF
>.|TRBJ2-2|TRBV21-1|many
TGTGCCAGCAGCTTACCCAGGGGGCGTAGAGACACCGGGGAGCTGTTTTTT
CASSLPRGRRDTGELFF
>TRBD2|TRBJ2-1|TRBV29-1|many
TGCAGCGTTGAAAGTTGGACTAGCGGGTTATACAATGAGCAGTTCTTC
CSVESWTSGLYNEQFF
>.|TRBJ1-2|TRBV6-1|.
TGTGCCAGCAGTGAAGATGGCAGGGACTATGGCTACACCTTC
CASSEDGRDYGYTF